This TCR beta chain stems from a study of T cell responses to AZD1222 COVID-19 vaccine. Whole-study findings and limits: Of the AZD1222 recipients, only 6 or 7 were seropositive at baseline.

The repertoire was sequenced with immunoSEQ multiplex PCR; TCRdb's copy has only in-frame clones and lacks some. The table includes about 120,000 clones, 80% to 90% detected once. With respect to this clone: Its antigen is unknown.

Germline V gene sequence: CDR1 MNHNS, CDR2 SASEGT. V lost 1 base to trimming and J lost 2 bases, with 12 bases between them. This CDR3 comprises 15 residues. The receptor comes from an adult in good health. The sample in question was peripheral blood, obtained on day 0 of AZD1222 vaccination. The J gene is TRBJ2-7, the V gene TRBV6-1; D is perhaps TRBD1 or TRBD2 (5 bases each). For the CDR3, the DNA is TGTGCCAGCAGTGAAGTATCGGGACCGGCCTACGAGCAGTACTTC. Residues: CASSEVSGPAYEQYF.